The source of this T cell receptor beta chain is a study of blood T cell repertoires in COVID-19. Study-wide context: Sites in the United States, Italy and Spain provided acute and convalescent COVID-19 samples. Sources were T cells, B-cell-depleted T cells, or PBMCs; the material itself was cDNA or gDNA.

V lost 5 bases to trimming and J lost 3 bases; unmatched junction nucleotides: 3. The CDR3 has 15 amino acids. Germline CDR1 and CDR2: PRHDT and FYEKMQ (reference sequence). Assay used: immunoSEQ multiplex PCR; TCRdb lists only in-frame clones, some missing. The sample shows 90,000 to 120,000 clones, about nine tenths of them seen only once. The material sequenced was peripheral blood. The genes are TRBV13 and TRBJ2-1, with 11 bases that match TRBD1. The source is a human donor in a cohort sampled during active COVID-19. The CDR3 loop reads CASSPDRGLYNEQFF. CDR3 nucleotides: TGTGCCAGCAGCCCGGACAGGGGGCTCTACAATGAGCAGTTCTTC. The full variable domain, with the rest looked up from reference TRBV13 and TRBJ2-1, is AAGVIQSPRHLIKEKRETATLKCYPIPRHDTVYWYQQGPGQDPQFLISFYEKMQSDKGSIPDRFSAQQFSDYHSELNMSSLELGDSALYFCASSPDRGLYNEQFFGPGTRLTVL.